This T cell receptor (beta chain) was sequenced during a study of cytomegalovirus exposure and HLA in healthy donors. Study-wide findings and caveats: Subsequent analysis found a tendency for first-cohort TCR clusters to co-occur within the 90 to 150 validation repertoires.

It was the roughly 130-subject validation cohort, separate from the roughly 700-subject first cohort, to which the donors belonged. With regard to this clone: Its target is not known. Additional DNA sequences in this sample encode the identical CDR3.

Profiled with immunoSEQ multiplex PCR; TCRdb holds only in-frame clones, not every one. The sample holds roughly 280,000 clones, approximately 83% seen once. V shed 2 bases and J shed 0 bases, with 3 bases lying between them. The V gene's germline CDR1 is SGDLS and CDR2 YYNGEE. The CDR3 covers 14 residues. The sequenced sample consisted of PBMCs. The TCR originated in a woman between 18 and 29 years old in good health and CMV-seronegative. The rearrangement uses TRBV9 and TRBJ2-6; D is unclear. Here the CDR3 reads CASSVSSGANVLTF. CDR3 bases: TGTGCCAGCAGCGTTAGCTCTGGGGCCAACGTCCTGACTTTC.